This section outlines one T cell receptor beta chain sequence together with its context. Its antigen is unknown. This sample is drawn from a study of T cells in Graves' hyperthyroidism and ophthalmopathy. Study-level points and caveats: Blood shared most expanded thyroid clonotypes above 0.001. In the analysis, a 13 V-J model separated ophthalmopathy from stable hyperthyroidism.

What was amplified from RNA transcripts were TCR beta CDR3 regions. Researchers ran a first-round RT-PCR on the TCR CDR3 using the HTBI primer set. TCRdb ran MiXCR on the multiplex PCR reads and lists one entry per CDR3 protein. Of nearly 600,000 distinct CDR3 sequences detected, 14% appear once; the ten largest clones hold around 7%. Thyroid ultrasound and orbital computed tomography, with clinical symptoms and serum thyroxine and TRAb, informed diagnoses. Fresh peripheral blood, about 10 ml of it, supplied the PBMCs. This CDR3 has 15 residues. From germline, CDR1 is SNHLY and CDR2 FYNNEI. V shed 7 bases and J shed 8 bases, with 20 bases lying between them.

The sample was blood. The receptor comes from a woman in her late teens or twenties with Graves' ophthalmopathy. J is TRBJ1-4 and V is TRBV2; a weak D match, TRBD1 (6 bases). For the CDR3, the DNA is TGTGCCAGCAACGGAGGGGGTCTTAAGACGGAAAAACTGTTTTTT. It yields the protein CASNGGGLKTEKLFF.